This T cell receptor beta chain was identified in a study of blood T cells in healthy people across ages. Overall study findings and caveats: Conclusively comparing naive with antigen-experienced cells was impossible with unsorted PBMCs.

Those donating, healthy Caucasian individuals from Russia, were aged about 6 to 90. PBMCs, at least 6.5 million per sample, were isolated. Extractions gave at least 6 micrograms of total RNA per sample. The V end was cut by 0 bases, the J end by 3 bases, with 6 bases between. CDR1 is SGHDN and CDR2 is FVKESK in the germline V gene. The CDR3 extends over 14 amino acids. In the case of this clonotype: Its specificity is unknown.

A sample-barcoded 5' primer and a J-beta primer mix were used in a second PCR of about 7 to 12 cycles. TCRdb passed the 5' RACE reads through MiXCR, listing each CDR3 protein once. The table has about 970,000 distinct CDR3 sequences, approximately 50% seen once. The V call is TRBV14, the J call TRBJ2-1; D is undetermined. The specimen was blood. This TCR was recovered from a woman aged 55-70 years in good health. The CDR3 here is CASSQDMGYNEQFF. Here the CDR3 DNA reads TGTGCCAGCAGCCAAGATATGGGCTACAATGAGCAGTTCTTC.